Shown below are 13 T cell receptor beta chains from a single sample sequenced in a study of T cell clonality in common variable immunodeficiency. Findings of the study overall: Reportedly, TCR beta sequences from common variable immunodeficiency showed fewer deletions and N-nucleotide insertions.

Their antigens remain unidentified. TCRdb's copy holds only in-frame clones and misses some; the assay was immunoSEQ multiplex PCR. The sample yields around 30,000 clones, without any singletons. Sequenced: peripheral blood mononuclear cells. The receptors here all came from a human donor with common variable immunodeficiency.

The sample holds a few counts of this clone. The CDR3 end is not reached by the read, which stops 3 residues before it; the germline J gene fills it in. This chain connects TRBV6-2 or TRBV6-3 to TRBJ1-5; 8 bases match TRBD1. Germline trimming cut 4 bases from V and 4 bases from J; bases unmatched to any gene: 6. Per the germline V gene, CDR1 is MNHEY and CDR2 is SVGEGT. The CDR3 contains 15 residues. The CDR3 DNA, read in part, is TGTGCCAGCAGTTTCCACCGGGACAGGAATCAGCCC. Protein sequence: CASSFHRDRNQP. The entire CDR3 protein reads CASSFHRDRNQPQHF.

This clone has a count of ten or more. The read ends 3 residues early relative to the CDR3; the germline J gene fills the gap. The chain has TRBV7-3 and TRBJ2-1, with 7 bases fitting TRBD2. The ends lost 0 bases at V and 4 bases at J; junction bases unmatched: 6. The CDR3 is 16 amino acids. Germline V gives CDR1 SGHTA, CDR2 FQGTGA. CDR3 DNA (partial): TGTGCCAGCAGCTTAACGGGCGGGAGATCATACAATGAG. Residues: CASSLTGGRSYNE. The complete CDR3 sequence is CASSLTGGRSYNEQFF.

With regard to this clone: The CDR3 extends 3 residues past the end of the read, so its final part is completed from the germline J gene. The V and J genes are TRBV5-6 and TRBJ2-7, with TRBD1 as a possible D gene (6 bases). Germline V gene data show CDR1 as SGHDT and CDR2 as YYEEEE. The ends were cut back, 4 bases at V and 2 bases at J, with 16 bases in the middle. The CDR3 is 15 amino acids. Incomplete CDR3 DNA: TGTGCCAGCAGCCCCATGGGCCAGGGGACCTACGAG. It is translated as CASSPMGQGTYE. The whole CDR3 sequence reads CASSPMGQGTYEQYF.

This clone was detected only a few times. The read stops 3 residues short of the end of the CDR3; the missing end is completed from the germline J gene. The gene calls are TRBV19 and TRBJ1-3, with D perhaps matching TRBD1 (6 bases). V lost 7 bases and J 3 bases, leaving 10 bases between the germline ends. Germline CDR1 reads LNHDA; CDR2 reads SQIVND (reference sequence). This CDR3 spans 13 amino acids. CDR3 residues: CASTTGNGNTIYF. CDR3 DNA, as far as it was read: TGTGCCAGTACTACAGGGAATGGAAACACC.

This clone was counted ten times or more. Read sequence stops 3 residues before the CDR3 end, and the germline J gene provides the missing end. This chain links TRBV29-1 with TRBJ2-7; possible D gene TRBD1, 5 bases. Trimming cost V 6 bases and J 4 bases, with 10 bases left between them. From germline, CDR1 is SQVTM and CDR2 ANQGSEA. The CDR3 covers 11 residues. CDR3 protein: CSVAGLYEQYF. CDR3 DNA, as far as it was read: TGCAGCGTGGCAGGGCTTTACGAG.

Only a few counts were recorded for this clone. Coverage ceases 3 residues before the CDR3 finishes, and the germline J gene fills in the end. The rearrangement links TRBV7-9 to TRBJ2-5; 9 bases are a match to TRBD2. The CDR3 is 15 amino acids. Germline V gene data show CDR1 as SEHNR and CDR2 as FQNEAQ (reference sequence). The ends lost 2 bases at V and 5 bases at J; junction bases unmatched: 6. CDR3 residues: CASSLPGTSRETQYF. CDR3 DNA (partial): TGTGCCAGCAGCTTACCCGGGACTAGCAGGGAGACC.

This clone was seen repeatedly, ten times or more. CDR3 DNA, as far as it was read: TGTGCCCACAGGGGGAGGACTGAA. It translates to CAHRGRTE. The CDR3 as a whole reads CAHRGRTEAFF. V and J are TRBV30 and TRBJ1-1; 8 bases align to TRBD1. The missing CDR3 end, 3 residues past where the read stops, is filled in from the germline J gene. The CDR3 totals 11 residues. Germline V CDR1 and CDR2: GTSNPN, SVGIG (reference sequence). The V gene end was trimmed by 8 bases and the J gene end by 5 bases; junction bases not matched to a gene: 4. The variable domain in full, with the rest retrieved from reference TRBV30 and TRBJ1-1, is SQTIHQWPATLVQPVGSPLSLECTVEGTSNPNLYWYRQAAGRGLQLLFYSVGIGQISSEVPQNLSASRPQDRQFILSSKKLLLSDSGFYLCAHRGRTEAFFGQGTRLTVV.

This clone has a handful of counts. The read terminates 3 residues ahead of where the CDR3 ends, so the germline J gene completes it. The genes are TRBV30 and TRBJ1-1; TRBD1 matches 7 bases. This CDR3 is built from 15 residues. Germline assignment: CDR1 GTSNPN and CDR2 SVGIG (reference sequence). Trimming cost V 1 base and J 1 base; bases outside gene matches: 6. The CDR3 DNA, read in part, is TGTGCCTGGAGTGGTCGGCAGGGGGGGAACACTGAA. It codes for CAWSGRQGGNTE. The entire CDR3 protein is CAWSGRQGGNTEAFF.

Concerning this clone itself: Read data end 3 residues before the CDR3 end; the end is taken from the germline J gene. The gene calls are TRBV7-7 and TRBJ1-3; D not certain. This CDR3 is built from 14 residues. Germline-derived CDR1 and CDR2 are SSHAT and FNYEAQ (reference sequence). Between the trimmed V and J ends, which lost 5 bases and 4 bases, there was a span of 12 bases. CDR3 loop: CASSQTALGNTIYF. The CDR3 DNA, read in part, is TGTGCCAGCAGCCAGACTGCTCTAGGAAACACC.

This clone was counted between two and nine times. The read gets to within 3 residues of the CDR3 end, and the germline J gene fills in the rest. The rearrangement uses TRBV7-7 and TRBJ2-5, with a tentative D call TRBD1 (5 bases). The CDR3 sequence is 14 residues long. The V gene lost 5 bases and the J gene lost 1 base, with 11 bases spanning the gap. Germline CDR1 reads SSHAT; CDR2 reads FNYEAQ (reference sequence). The CDR3 spells CASSRQPFQETQYF. CDR3 DNA (partial): TGTGCCAGCAGCCGACAGCCTTTCCAAGAGACC.

On this clone itself: The sequenced fragment ends 3 residues before the CDR3 boundary, so the rest is inferred from the germline J gene. The chain employs TRBV7-2 and TRBJ1-2, with D possibly being TRBD1 (5 bases). V was cut by 5 bases and J by 1 base, with 14 bases left in between. The CDR3 extends over 15 amino acids. The germline V gene has CDR1 SGHTA and CDR2 FQGNSA. The sequenced CDR3 bases are TGTGCCAGCAGCCGAATCCAGACAGTTAACTATGGC. It translates to CASSRIQTVNYG. The entire CDR3 reads CASSRIQTVNYGYTF.

Comment on this clone: Read data end 3 residues before the CDR3 end; the end is taken from the germline J gene. The chain links TRBV18 to TRBJ2-7, with D perhaps matching TRBD1 or TRBD2 (6 bases each). This CDR3 comprises 16 residues. CDR1 is KGHSH, CDR2 LQKENI, per germline. The V gene lost 4 bases and the J gene lost 5 bases, with 21 bases spanning the gap. The part of the CDR3 DNA that was read is TGTGCCAGCTCACTTTCACCGGTTAAGGGGGAGGACGAG. Translated: CASSLSPVKGEDE. The whole CDR3 sequence reads CASSLSPVKGEDEQYF. Complete variable domain (other parts from reference TRBV18 and TRBJ2-7): NAGVMQNPRHLVRRRGQEARLRCSPMKGHSHVYWYRQLPEEGLKFMVYLQKENIIDESGMPKERFSAEFPKEGPSILRIQQVVRGDSAAYFCASSLSPVKGEDEQYFGPGTRLTVT.

Worth noting for this clone: The missing CDR3 end, 3 residues past where the read stops, is filled in from the germline J gene. The chain joins TRBV11-2 to TRBJ1-1; D might be TRBD1 (6 bases). Germline V gene data show CDR1 as SGHAT and CDR2 as FQNNGV. The CDR3 length is 11 residues. Deletions cut 5 bases from V and 7 bases from J, with 8 bases between. CDR3 bases read: TGTGCCAGCAGCCCGGACAGTGAA. Its protein product is CASSPDSE. The whole CDR3 protein is CASSPDSEAFF.